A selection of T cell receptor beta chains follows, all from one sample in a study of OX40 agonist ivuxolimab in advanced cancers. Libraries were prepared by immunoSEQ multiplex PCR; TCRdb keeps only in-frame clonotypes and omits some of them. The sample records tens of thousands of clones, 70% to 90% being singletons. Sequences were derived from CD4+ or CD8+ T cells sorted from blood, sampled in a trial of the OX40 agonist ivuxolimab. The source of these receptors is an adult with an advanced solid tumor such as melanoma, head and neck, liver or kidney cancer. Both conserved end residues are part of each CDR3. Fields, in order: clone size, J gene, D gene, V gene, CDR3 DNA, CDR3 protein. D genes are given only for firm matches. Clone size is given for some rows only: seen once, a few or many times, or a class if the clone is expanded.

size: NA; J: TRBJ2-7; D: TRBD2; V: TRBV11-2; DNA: TGTGCCAGCAGCTACAGGGGACTAGCGGGGCACGAGCAGTACTTC; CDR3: CASSYRGLAGHEQYF
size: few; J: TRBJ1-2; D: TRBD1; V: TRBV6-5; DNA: TGTGCCAGCAGTTACTCGACGACAGGGGAAGGCTACACCTTC; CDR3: CASSYSTTGEGYTF
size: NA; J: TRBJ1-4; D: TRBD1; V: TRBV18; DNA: TGTGCCAGCTCACCTCGGGACAGGTCGGCAACTAATGAAAAACTGTTTTTT; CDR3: CASSPRDRSATNEKLFF
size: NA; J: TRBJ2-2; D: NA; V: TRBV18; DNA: TGTGCCAGCTCACCACGCGTCGGGGAGCTGTTTTTT; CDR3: CASSPRVGELFF
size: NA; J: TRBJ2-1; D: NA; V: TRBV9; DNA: TGTGCCAGCGCAGGGAATGAGCAGTTCTTC; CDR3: CASAGNEQFF
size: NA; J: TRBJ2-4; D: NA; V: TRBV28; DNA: TGTGCCAGCAGCCGTAGGGTCGAGGGTGAGAGAAACATTCAGTACTTC; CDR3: CASSRRVEGERNIQYF
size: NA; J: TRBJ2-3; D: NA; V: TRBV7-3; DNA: TGTGCCAGCAGCTTAATGGGGGGCCCAGATACGCAGTATTTT; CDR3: CASSLMGGPDTQYF
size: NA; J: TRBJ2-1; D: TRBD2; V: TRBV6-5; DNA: TGTGCCAGCAGTTCCGGGACTAGCGGTTACAATGAGCAGTTCTTC; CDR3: CASSSGTSGYNEQFF
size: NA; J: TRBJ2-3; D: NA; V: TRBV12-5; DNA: TGTGCTAGTGGTCCAGGGGCAGCTAGCACAGATACGCAGTATTTT; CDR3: CASGPGAASTDTQYF
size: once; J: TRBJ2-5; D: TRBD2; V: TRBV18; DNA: TGTGCCAGCTCACGCGACTTATGGACTAGCGGGGAGCAAGAGACCCAGTACTTC; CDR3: CASSRDLWTSGEQETQYF
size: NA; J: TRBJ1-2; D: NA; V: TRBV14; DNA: TGTGCCAGCAGCCAAGGAGAAGAGGGGTACTATGGCTACACCTTC; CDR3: CASSQGEEGYYGYTF
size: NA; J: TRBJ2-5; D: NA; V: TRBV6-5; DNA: TGTGCCAGCAGTTACTCGAACGGAGGGCAAGAGACCCAGTACTTC; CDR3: CASSYSNGGQETQYF
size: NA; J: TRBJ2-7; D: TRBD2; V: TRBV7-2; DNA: TGTGCCAGCAGCTTAAACGGGAGGTACGAGCAGTACTTC; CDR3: CASSLNGRYEQYF
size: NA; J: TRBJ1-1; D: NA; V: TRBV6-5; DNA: TGTGCCAGCAGTTATGAGGGACTGAGCACTGAAGCTTTCTTT; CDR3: CASSYEGLSTEAFF
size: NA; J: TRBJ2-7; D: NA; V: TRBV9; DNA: TGTGCCAGCAGCGTAGTAGGACTCGGAGAGCAGTACTTC; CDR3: CASSVVGLGEQYF
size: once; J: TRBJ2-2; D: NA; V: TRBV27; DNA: TGTGCCAGCAGCTCCGGGACCGGGGAGCTGTTTTTT; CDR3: CASSSGTGELFF
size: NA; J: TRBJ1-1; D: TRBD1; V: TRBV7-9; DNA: TGTGCCAGCAGCCGACCACTACAGGGGGCGCAGATCCTCTTT; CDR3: CASSRPLQGAQILF
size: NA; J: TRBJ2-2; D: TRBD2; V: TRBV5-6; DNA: TGTGCCAGGTTCAAAGTAGCGGGGACGAACACCGGGGAGCTGTTTTTT; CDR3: CARFKVAGTNTGELFF
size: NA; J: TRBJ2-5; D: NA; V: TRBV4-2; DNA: TGTGCCAGCAGCCAAGAGAGAGGGGATGAGACCCAGTACTTC; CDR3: CASSQERGDETQYF
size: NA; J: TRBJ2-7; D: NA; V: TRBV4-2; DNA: TGTGCCAGCAGCCTAGCGGTTGGCTCCTACGAGCAGTACTTC; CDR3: CASSLAVGSYEQYF
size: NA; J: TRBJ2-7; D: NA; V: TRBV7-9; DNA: TGTGCCAGCAGCAATCCCAGGGCCAGCCTCTACGAGCAGTACTTC; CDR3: CASSNPRASLYEQYF
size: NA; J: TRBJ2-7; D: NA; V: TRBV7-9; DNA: TGTGCCAGCAGCTCCCCAGGCCCCAGAACGATATCTCCCTACGAGCAGTACTTC; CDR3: CASSSPGPRTISPYEQYF
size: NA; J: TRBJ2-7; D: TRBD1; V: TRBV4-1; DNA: TGCGCCAGCAGCCAAGAACCGACTGGGACAGGGGACTACGAGCAGTACTTC; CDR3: CASSQEPTGTGDYEQYF
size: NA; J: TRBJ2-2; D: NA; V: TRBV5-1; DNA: TGCGCCAGCAGCTTTAACAGGGAGAACACCGGGGAGCTGTTTTTT; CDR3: CASSFNRENTGELFF
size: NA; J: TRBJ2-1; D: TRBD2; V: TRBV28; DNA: TGTGCCAGCAGAGAAGCGGGGCTTGGCGATGAGCAGTTCTTC; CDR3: CASREAGLGDEQFF
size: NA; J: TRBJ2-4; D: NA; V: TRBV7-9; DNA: TGTGCCAGCAGCTTAGTCGAGGGCAAAAACATTCAGTACTTC; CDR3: CASSLVEGKNIQYF
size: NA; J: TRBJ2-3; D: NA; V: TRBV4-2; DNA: TGTGCCAGCAGCCAAGAGTGGCTAGCGATAAGCACAGATACGCAGTATTTT; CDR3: CASSQEWLAISTDTQYF
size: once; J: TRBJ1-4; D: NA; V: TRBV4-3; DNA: TGCGCCAGCAGCCAAGATCGGGGGGGCAATGAAAAACTGTTTTTT; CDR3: CASSQDRGGNEKLFF
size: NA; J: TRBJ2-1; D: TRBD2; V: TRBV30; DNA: TGTGCCTGGAATTCCGGACTAGCGGGAGGGGTTAGTAATGAGCAGTTCTTC; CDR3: CAWNSGLAGGVSNEQFF
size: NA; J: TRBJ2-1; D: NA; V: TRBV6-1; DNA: TGTGCCAGCAGTGAAGCGCCGGGGTACCCCCCTGGCAATGAGCAGTTCTTC; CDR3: CASSEAPGYPPGNEQFF